One sample yielded the 23 T cell receptor beta chains listed below, sequenced in a study of blood T cell repertoires in COVID-19. Using immunoSEQ multiplex PCR, the repertoire was profiled, and TCRdb retains in-frame clones only, with some absent. The sample consists of approximately 380,000 clones, roughly nine tenths of them appearing once. The sample was PBMCs or T cells enriched from blood (not recorded which). The source of these receptors is a woman aged 40-49 years who had been exposed to COVID-19.

The chain recombines TRBV7-2 with TRBJ2-7; TRBD2 aligns across 11 bases. Germline CDR1 reads SGHTA; CDR2 reads FQGNSA. The CDR3 has 16 residues. V shed 3 bases and J 3 bases; nucleotides not matched to a gene: 7. DNA of the CDR3: TGTGCCAGCAGCTTCCCTAGCGGGGGGTCCTACTACGAGCAGTACTTC. Translation: CASSFPSGGSYYEQYF.

The chain links TRBV24-1 to TRBJ2-2, with 9 bases fitting TRBD1. This CDR3 is 16 amino acids long. Unmatched junction bases numbered 4, after V lost 2 bases and J lost 4 bases. Germline V gives CDR1 KGHDR, CDR2 SFDVKD. In DNA, the CDR3 is TGTGCCACCAGTGATTGGGGACAGGGTGGCACCGGGGAGCTGTTTTTT. This codes for CATSDWGQGGTGELFF.

V gene TRBV30 combines with J gene TRBJ2-3, with a weak D call TRBD2 (6 bases). This CDR3 is built from 15 residues. Per the germline V gene, CDR1 is GTSNPN and CDR2 is SVGIG (reference sequence). The CDR3 DNA reads as TGTGTCTTATATGCCCCGGGACTGAGCGCAGATACGCAGTATTTT. Its translation is CVLYAPGLSADTQYF.

The rearrangement uses TRBV7-2 and TRBJ2-1; 8 bases agree with TRBD2. This CDR3 contains 14 residues. The germline CDR1 and CDR2 sequences are SGHTA and FQGNSA. The V and J ends lost 6 bases and 6 bases, in that order; junction bases with no gene match: 7. The CDR3 region has the DNA TGTGCCAGCAGAGGGACTAGTAAAGGCAATGAGCAGTTCTTC. Its protein is CASRGTSKGNEQFF. Full variable domain (outside the CDR3, taken from reference TRBV7-2 and TRBJ2-1): GAGVSQSPSNKVTEKGKDVELRCDPISGHTALYWYRQSLGQGLEFLIYFQGNSAPDKSGLPSDRFSAERTGGSVSTLTIQRTQQEDSAVYLCASRGTSKGNEQFFGPGTRLTVL.

J is TRBJ2-1 and V is TRBV19, with 10 positions matching TRBD2. The CDR3 totals 19 residues. Looked up from germline, CDR1 is LNHDA and CDR2 is SQIVND (reference sequence). J lost 6 bases, V lost 3 bases, and 17 bases had no gene match. CDR3 residues: CASSMFGVGAGGLGNEQFF. CDR3 bases: TGTGCCAGTAGTATGTTCGGTGTAGGAGCGGGGGGGTTAGGCAATGAGCAGTTCTTC.

There are a few counts of this clone. The V call is TRBV5-1, the J call TRBJ2-1, with 15 bases aligning to TRBD2. This CDR3 spans 18 amino acids. Germline CDR1 SGHRS, CDR2 YFSETQ. V gave up 3 bases and J gave up 3 bases; unmatched junction bases: 7. CDR3 sequence reads: CASSSGLAGGPNYNEQFF. CDR3 nucleotides: TGCGCCAGCAGCTCGGGACTAGCGGGAGGCCCCAACTACAATGAGCAGTTCTTC.

The V and J genes are TRBV30 and TRBJ1-1; D is possibly TRBD1 (5 bases). The CDR3 sequence is 13 residues long. With 2 bases removed from V and 8 bases from J, the gap between germline ends came to 15 bases. The germline CDR1 and CDR2 sequences are GTSNPN and SVGIG (reference sequence). The CDR3 region has the DNA TGTGCCTGGAGTCCCCAGACAGTCGGCGAAGCTTTCTTT. Translated, it gives CAWSPQTVGEAFF.

The gene calls are TRBV5-5 and TRBJ2-2; weak D call: TRBD1 (5 bases). CDR3 length equals 16 residues. Trimming removed 1 base from V and 5 bases from J, with 15 bases in between. The germline CDR1 and CDR2 sequences are SGHKS and YYEKEE (reference sequence). In DNA form, the CDR3 reads TGTGCCAGCAGCTTGTTCCCCAGGGATTCGACCGGGGAGCTGTTTTTT. Residues: CASSLFPRDSTGELFF.

The chain has TRBV18 and TRBJ1-1; D not certain. Between the trimmed V and J ends, which lost 6 bases and 2 bases, there was a span of 13 bases. Germline lookup yields CDR1 KGHSH and CDR2 LQKENI. The CDR3 extends over 14 amino acids. CDR3 in DNA: TGTGCCAGCTCCCTACAGTCTTCCAACACTGAAGCTTTCTTT. This sequence encodes CASSLQSSNTEAFF.

The gene calls are TRBV19 and TRBJ2-7; maybe TRBD1 (6 bases). Trimming removed 5 bases at V and 1 base at J, with 9 bases between. The CDR3 covers 13 residues. Germline CDR1 and CDR2: LNHDA and SQIVND (reference sequence). CDR3 DNA sequence: TGTGCCAGTAGTTTCGGACAGTCCTACGAGCAGTACTTC. Protein product: CASSFGQSYEQYF.

The rearrangement joins TRBV9 to TRBJ2-6, with 15 bases matching TRBD2. This CDR3 region has 18 residues. CDR1 and CDR2 from the germline V gene are SGDLS and YYNGEE. Trimming took 3 bases from V and 1 from J; bases not matched to a gene: 2. As DNA, the CDR3 is TGTGCCAGCAGCGGAGGGACTAGCGGGGGGTCTGGGGCCAACGTCCTGACTTTC. As protein: CASSGGTSGGSGANVLTF.

The rearrangement links TRBV5-8 to TRBJ1-1; unclear D gene. V lost 2 bases and J lost 13, with 24 bases in between. The CDR3 totals 15 residues. Germline CDR1 SGHTS, CDR2 YDEGEE. The CDR3: CASSLGGLGAWVGFF. The DNA of the CDR3 is TGTGCCAGCAGCTTAGGCGGATTGGGTGCCTGGGTCGGTTTCTTT.

In this sample, this clone turned up once. Other DNA sequences of this sample code for an identical CDR3. This rearrangement joins TRBV19 to TRBJ1-1; D possibly corresponds to TRBD1 (5 bases). CDR1 LNHDA and CDR2 SQIVND come from the germline V gene (reference sequence). This CDR3 comprises 15 residues. The ends were cut back, 3 bases at V and 0 bases at J, with 11 bases in the middle. The CDR3 sequence is CASSISGGLNTEAFF. The CDR3 bases are TGTGCCAGTAGTATTTCGGGGGGATTGAACACTGAAGCTTTCTTT. The variable domain in full, completed from reference TRBV19 and TRBJ1-1, reads DGGITQSPKYLFRKEGQNVTLSCEQNLNHDAMYWYRQDPGQGLRLIYYSQIVNDFQKGDIAEGYSVSREKKESFPLTVTSAQKNPTAFYLCASSISGGLNTEAFFGQGTRLTVV.

This clone was seen many times. The chain links TRBV2 to TRBJ2-7; possible D gene TRBD1, 6 bases. Germline V gene lookup returns CDR1 SNHLY and CDR2 FYNNEI. The CDR3 sequence is 12 residues long. The V and J ends lost 5 bases and 6 bases respectively, with 11 bases between them. The DNA of the CDR3 is TGTGCCAGCAGTCCGACAGGCGGCGAGCAGTACTTC. Encoded protein: CASSPTGGEQYF.

The chain joins TRBV27 to TRBJ2-1; TRBD2 is a possible D gene (6 bases). The length of the CDR3 is 14 residues. The ends were cut back, 7 bases at V and 2 bases at J, with 12 bases in the middle. From germline, CDR1 is MNHEY and CDR2 SMNVEV (reference sequence). CDR3 nucleotide sequence: TGTGCCAGCACCTCCGGAGGGACCTACAATGAGCAGTTCTTC. This sequence encodes CASTSGGTYNEQFF.

The chain couples TRBV7-9 to TRBJ1-2; TRBD1 aligns across 9 bases. J lost 6 bases, V lost 5 bases, and 7 bases had no gene match. The CDR3 loop spans 14 amino acids. Germline loops: CDR1 SEHNR, CDR2 FQNEAQ (reference sequence). CDR3 in amino acids: CASSPRTGVDGYTF. CDR3 in DNA: TGTGCCAGCAGCCCCAGGACAGGGGTAGATGGCTACACCTTC. Full variable domain (remainder filled in from reference TRBV7-9 and TRBJ1-2): DTGVSQNPRHKITKRGQNVTFRCDPISEHNRLYWYRQTLGQGPEFLTYFQNEAQLEKSRLLSDRFSAERPKGSFSTLEIQRTEQGDSAMYLCASSPRTGVDGYTFGSGTRLTVV.

The rearrangement uses TRBV5-1 and TRBJ2-2; possibly TRBD2 for D (5 bases). The CDR3 has 15 amino acids. Trimming left V 5 bases short and J 7 bases short, with 18 bases between. Germline V gives CDR1 SGHRS, CDR2 YFSETQ. In DNA form, the CDR3 reads TGCGCCAGCAGGTTCCCCAGCGGTTCGGTCGGGGAGCTGTTTTTT. Encoded protein: CASRFPSGSVGELFF.

The genes are TRBV11-3 and TRBJ1-1, with TRBD1 as a possible D gene (6 bases). V was shortened by 4 bases and J by 4 bases, with 22 bases between the two germline ends. The CDR3 sequence is 17 residues long. From germline, CDR1 is SGHNT and CDR2 YENEEA. The CDR3 DNA is TGTGCCAGCAGCTACGAGCGACCATCAGGGGTGAGCACTGAAGCTTTCTTT. This sequence encodes CASSYERPSGVSTEAFF.

The chain joins TRBV24-1 to TRBJ1-2; 7 bases align to TRBD1. CDR1 is KGHDR and CDR2 is SFDVKD in the germline V gene. V was clipped by 7 bases and J by 7 bases; unmatched bases: 14. The length of the CDR3 is 15 residues. CDR3: CATRPRQGLIGGYTF. The DNA of the CDR3 is TGTGCCACCAGACCCCGACAGGGTTTGATTGGTGGCTACACCTTC.

CDR3 sequence (DNA): TGTGCCAGCAGCCCCGGGACTAGCGGGGGTTACAATGAGCAGTTCTTC. The encoded protein is CASSPGTSGGYNEQFF. The rearrangement joins TRBV5-4 to TRBJ2-1; 14 nucleotides align to TRBD2. Per germline, CDR1 SGHNT and CDR2 YYREEE (reference sequence). This CDR3 has 16 residues. Unmatched junction bases numbered 4, after V lost 4 bases and J lost 4 bases.

The rearrangement joins TRBV30 to TRBJ2-1; 15 bases line up with TRBD2. Unmatched junction bases numbered 5, after V lost 3 bases and J lost 2 bases. The CDR3 loop spans 17 amino acids. Germline CDR1 and CDR2: GTSNPN and SVGIG (reference sequence). CDR3 nucleotide sequence: TGTGCCTGGAGCGAAGGACTAGCGGGGGGGCCCTACAATGAGCAGTTCTTC. Amino acid sequence: CAWSEGLAGGPYNEQFF.

The rearrangement uses TRBV10-3 and TRBJ1-2; perhaps TRBD1 as D (5 bases). Trimming removed 6 bases from V and 10 bases from J, with 18 bases in between. Germline values: CDR1 ENHRY, CDR2 SYGVKD. CDR3 size: 13 residues. The CDR3 loop is CAIRQRDGGHYTF. CDR3 bases: TGTGCCATCAGGCAGCGGGACGGAGGGCACTACACCTTC.

The J gene is TRBJ1-1, the V gene TRBV3-1 (or the pseudogene TRBV3-2); D may be TRBD1 (5 bases). The germline CDR1 and CDR2 sequences are LGHDT and YNNKEL (reference sequence). CDR3 length: 15 amino acids. Between the trimmed V and J ends, which lost 5 bases and 1 base, there was a span of 14 bases. Here the CDR3 reads CASSTFAGGNTEAFF. Written as DNA, the CDR3 is TGTGCCAGCAGCACTTTCGCCGGGGGGAACACTGAAGCTTTCTTT.